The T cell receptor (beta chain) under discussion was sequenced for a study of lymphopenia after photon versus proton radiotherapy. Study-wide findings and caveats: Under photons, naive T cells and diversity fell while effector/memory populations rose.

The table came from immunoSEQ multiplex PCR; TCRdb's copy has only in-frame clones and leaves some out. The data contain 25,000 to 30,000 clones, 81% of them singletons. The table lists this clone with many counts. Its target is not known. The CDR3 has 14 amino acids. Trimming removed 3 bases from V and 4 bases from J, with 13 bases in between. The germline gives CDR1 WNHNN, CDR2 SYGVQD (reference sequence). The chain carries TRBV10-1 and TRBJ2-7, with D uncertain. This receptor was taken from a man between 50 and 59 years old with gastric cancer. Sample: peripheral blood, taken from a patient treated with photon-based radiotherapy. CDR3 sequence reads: CASSDLASEYEQYF. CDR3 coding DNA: TGCGCCAGCAGTGATTTGGCTAGTGAGTACGAGCAGTACTTC.